Following are 20 T cell receptor beta chains from one sample sequenced in a study of cytomegalovirus exposure and HLA in healthy donors. Researchers ran the PCR with 60 Vbeta and 13 Jbeta primers. Produced via immunoSEQ multiplex PCR; TCRdb's table is partial and in-frame only. The repertoire holds 150,000 to 250,000 clones, with around 76% as singletons. The source material was PBMCs. These receptors originate from a man aged 25-40 years in good health and CMV-seronegative.

V gene TRBV7-2 combines with J gene TRBJ1-5, with D possibly being TRBD1 (6 bases). V was pared by 1 base and J by 4 bases, with 8 bases between. Germline lookup yields CDR1 SGHTA and CDR2 FQGNSA. The CDR3 consists of 14 residues. The CDR3 nucleotides are TGTGCCAGCAGCTTAGATCAGGGGAATCAGCCCCAGCATTTT. Translating gives CASSLDQGNQPQHF.

The chain uses TRBV27 and TRBJ2-1; tentative D call: TRBD2 (6 bases). Trimming took off 0 bases at V and 7 bases at J, with 19 bases between the two ends. The CDR3 totals 17 residues. Looked up from germline, CDR1 is MNHEY and CDR2 is SMNVEV (reference sequence). The chain's CDR3 is CASSLSGGAESGNEQFF. The CDR3 bases are TGTGCCAGCAGTTTATCAGGAGGGGCGGAATCTGGGAATGAGCAGTTCTTC.

The rearrangement joins TRBV9 to TRBJ1-1, with D unclear. Trimming shortened V by 3 bases and J by 4 bases, and 16 bases separated the two germline ends. CDR3 size: 15 residues. CDR1 is SGDLS and CDR2 is YYNGEE in the germline V gene. The CDR3 sequence: CASSAHIGLPTEAFF. The CDR3 coding sequence is TGTGCCAGCAGCGCACACATCGGGTTGCCCACTGAAGCTTTCTTT.

The gene calls are TRBV29-1 and TRBJ2-7; possible D gene TRBD1, 5 bases. The germline V and J ends were trimmed by 7 bases and 0 bases, with 13 bases remaining between them. The CDR3 is 13 residues long. CDR1 and CDR2 from the germline V gene are SQVTM and ANQGSEA. In nucleotides, the CDR3 is TGCAGCGCCATCGACAGCGACTCCTACGAGCAGTACTTC. Amino acid sequence: CSAIDSDSYEQYF.

CDR3 bases: TGTGCCAGCAGTAATGGGACTACCAAAAACATTCAGTACTTC. It yields the protein CASSNGTTKNIQYF. This sequence joins TRBV21-1 and TRBJ2-4; the table's D call of TRBD2 was not tested on the DNA. TRBV21-1 represents a pseudogene. This CDR3 is built from 14 residues.

V and J are TRBV10-2 and TRBJ2-5; D perhaps matches TRBD2 (5 bases). The CDR3 covers 15 residues. The V gene's germline CDR1 is WSHSY and CDR2 SAAADI. Trimming took off 3 bases at V and 5 bases at J, with 16 bases between the two ends. The CDR3: CASSDIGLGGETQYF. In DNA, the CDR3 is TGCGCCAGCAGTGACATTGGACTCGGTGGGGAGACCCAGTACTTC.

The chain recombines TRBV5-1 with TRBJ2-3, with D unresolved. The germline V and J ends were trimmed by 0 bases and 1 base, with 9 bases remaining between them. Germline CDR1 SGHRS, CDR2 YFSETQ. CDR3 length: 15 amino acids. CDR3 sequence reads: CASSLDNTRTDTQYF. CDR3 sequence (DNA): TGCGCCAGCAGCTTGGACAACACCCGCACAGATACGCAGTATTTT.

The chain couples TRBV5-1 to TRBJ2-7, with D maybe TRBD1 (5 bases). CDR1 is SGHRS and CDR2 is YFSETQ in the germline V gene. CDR3 length: 12 residues. V dropped 0 bases and J dropped 4 bases, with 5 bases sitting between them. CDR3 region: CASSLEGYEQYF. DNA of the CDR3: TGCGCCAGCAGCTTGGAGGGGTACGAGCAGTACTTC.

The J gene is TRBJ1-2, the V gene TRBV28; D is unclear. The germline V gene has CDR1 MDHEN and CDR2 SYDVKM. The CDR3 length is 14 residues. Trimming took 7 bases from V and 1 from J, leaving 13 bases between them. This CDR3 reads CASTLEGINYGYTF. CDR3 nucleotides: TGTGCCAGCACCCTCGAGGGAATTAACTATGGCTACACCTTC.

This clone was seen just once. This chain connects TRBV7-3 to TRBJ2-1; D gene ambiguous. Trimming shortened V by 0 bases and J by 8 bases, and 14 bases separated the two germline ends. CDR1 and CDR2 from the germline V gene are SGHTA and FQGTGA. The CDR3 is made up of 15 amino acids. The CDR3 protein is CASSLTLGPSDEQFF. For the CDR3, the DNA is TGTGCCAGCAGCTTAACTCTAGGCCCCTCCGATGAGCAGTTCTTC.

This clone appeared a few times. The chain is built from TRBV5-1 and TRBJ2-3; D unclear. V lost 2 bases and J 6 bases, leaving 7 bases between the germline ends. Germline V gives CDR1 SGHRS, CDR2 YFSETQ. This CDR3 has 12 amino acids. CDR3 nucleotides: TGCGCCAGCAGCTTTTTCTCGGATACGCAGTATTTT. Translation: CASSFFSDTQYF. Complete variable domain (other parts from reference TRBV5-1 and TRBJ2-3): KAGVTQTPRYLIKTRGQQVTLSCSPISGHRSVSWYQQTPGQGLQFLFEYFSETQRNKGNFPGRFSGRQFSNSRSEMNVSTLELGDSALYLCASSFFSDTQYFGPGTRLTVL.

Only one count was recorded for this clone. The chain recombines TRBV9 with TRBJ2-1, with D perhaps TRBD1 (5 bases). The germline V and J ends were trimmed by 3 bases and 0 bases, with 22 bases remaining between them. The CDR3 has 19 residues. From germline, CDR1 is SGDLS and CDR2 YYNGEE. CDR3 nucleotide sequence: TGTGCCAGCAGCGGAGGAGTAGGGGCAGTTCTAAGCTCCTACAATGAGCAGTTCTTC. Encoded protein: CASSGGVGAVLSSYNEQFF. The full variable domain, its missing parts supplied by reference TRBV9 and TRBJ2-1, is DSGVTQTPKHLITATGQRVTLRCSPRSGDLSVYWYQQSLDQGLQFLIQYYNGEERAKGNILERFSAQQFPDLHSELNLSSLELGDSALYFCASSGGVGAVLSSYNEQFFGPGTRLTVL.

The chain recombines TRBV15 with TRBJ2-4; 8 positions agree with TRBD1. Germline V lookup: CDR1 LNHNV, CDR2 YYDKDF (reference sequence). V gave up 5 bases and J gave up 8 bases; unmatched junction bases: 8. The CDR3 loop spans 14 amino acids. CDR3 sequence reads: CATSLGQGADIQYF. The CDR3 DNA reads TGTGCCACCAGCCTCGGTCAGGGGGCGGACATTCAGTACTTC.

This chain connects TRBV13 to TRBJ2-1; 10 bases align to TRBD1. The CDR3 spans 15 residues. The germline V gene encodes CDR1 PRHDT and CDR2 FYEKMQ (reference sequence). J lost 6 bases, V lost 4 bases, and 6 bases had no gene match. The CDR3 sequence is CASSSGTGDTNEQFF. Here the CDR3 DNA reads TGTGCCAGCAGCTCGGGGACAGGGGATACCAATGAGCAGTTCTTC.

This clone has just one count. The CDR3 DNA is TGTGCAGTAATGGGCGGGGCGTCCACTGAAGCTTTCTTT. This sequence encodes CAVMGGASTEAFF. The rearrangement joins TRBV28 to TRBJ1-1; tentative D call: TRBD1 (5 bases). This CDR3 comprises 13 residues. Germline V lookup: CDR1 MDHEN, CDR2 SYDVKM.

The CDR3 here is CATSARARGTEAFF. Here the CDR3 DNA reads TGTGCCACCAGCGCTCGGGCTCGGGGCACTGAAGCTTTCTTT. V and J are TRBV15 and TRBJ1-1, with unresolved D. Germline V gene data show CDR1 as LNHNV and CDR2 as YYDKDF (reference sequence). Trimming removed 5 bases from V and 4 bases from J, with 14 bases in between. The CDR3 covers 14 residues.

V is TRBV5-1 and J is TRBJ2-7; TRBD1 aligns across 7 bases. Unmatched junction bases numbered 9, after V lost 0 bases and J lost 3 bases. In germline, CDR1 is SGHRS, CDR2 YFSETQ. The length of the CDR3 is 16 residues. CDR3 nucleotide sequence: TGCGCCAGCAGCTTGGCCTCAGGGGGTGCTTACTACGAGCAGTACTTC. It is translated as CASSLASGGAYYEQYF.

This clone was seen only a few times. The V gene is TRBV10-3, the J gene TRBJ1-1; no clear D. The CDR3 has 15 amino acids. V lost 0 bases and J lost 0, with 8 bases in between. CDR1 and CDR2 (germline): ENHRY, SYGVKD. The CDR3 reads CAISESGSLNTEAFF. CDR3 DNA: TGTGCCATCAGTGAGTCCGGGTCCTTGAACACTGAAGCTTTCTTT.

The chain combines TRBV6-6 with TRBJ2-7; 7 nucleotides line up with TRBD1. Germline V gene lookup returns CDR1 MNHNY and CDR2 SVGAGI (reference sequence). The V and J ends lost 2 bases and 4 bases, in that order; junction bases with no gene match: 8. CDR3 length equals 15 residues. DNA of the CDR3: TGTGCCAGCAGTTACGGATTAACAGGGGAGTACGAGCAGTACTTC. Translation: CASSYGLTGEYEQYF.

The rearrangement links TRBV14 to TRBJ2-6; no reliable D call. CDR3 length: 16 residues. In germline, CDR1 is SGHDN, CDR2 FVKESK. Between the trimmed V and J ends, which lost 3 bases and 2 bases, there was a span of 11 bases. The CDR3 nucleotides read TGTGCCAGCAGCCACAGGTTAAACACTGGGGCCAACGTCCTGACTTTC. Translated, it gives CASSHRLNTGANVLTF.